This TCR beta chain emerged from a study of cytomegalovirus exposure and HLA in healthy donors. The CDR3 sequence is 15 residues long. V was clipped by 0 bases and J by 6 bases, with 14 bases between them. CDR1 is LGHNA, CDR2 YSLEER, per germline. Study results and caveats: Sequencing likely produced, as an artifact, a cluster of highly shared sequence variants. With DRB1 most and HLA-C fewest, TCR association rates differed between HLA loci in a later analysis. Later analysis identified about 18,000 TCR beta sequences associated with HLA alleles, using a false discovery rate threshold of 0.05. On later analysis, the bulk of CMV-associated TCR beta chains appeared to be HLA-restricted.

PCR involved 60 Vbeta and 13 Jbeta primers. Generated by immunoSEQ multiplex PCR, the TCRdb table keeps only in-frame clones and is missing some. The table has 150,000 to 200,000 clones, about four fifths seen once. On this clone itself: Its antigen is not known.

The chain carries TRBV4-3 and TRBJ2-5; tentatively, D is TRBD1 (6 bases). The receptor's source is a woman in her twenties or thirties in good health and CMV-seropositive. Specimen: PBMCs. CDR3 in DNA: TGCGCCAGCAGCCAAGACTGGGCAGGGGCGCAGACCCAGTACTTC. This encodes CASSQDWAGAQTQYF.